Each of the 17 T cell receptor beta chains below was sequenced from the same sample in a study of blood T cells in healthy people across ages. Together with a sample-barcoded 5' primer, a J-beta primer mix was included in a second PCR lasting about 7 to 12 cycles. MiXCR, applied by TCRdb to the 5' RACE reads, yields one record per CDR3 protein. Found here are 540,000 or so distinct CDR3 sequences, approximately 25% of them singletons; the top ten hold roughly 20%. Input material: blood. The source is a woman aged 65 to 85 in good health.

This chain connects TRBV7-2 to TRBJ1-5, with 7 bases fitting TRBD1. CDR3 size: 16 residues. The germline V gene encodes CDR1 SGHTA and CDR2 FQGNSA. The V and J ends lost 0 bases and 0 bases, in that order; junction bases with no gene match: 2. CDR3 sequence: CASSLAGQISNQPQHF. DNA for the CDR3: TGTGCCAGCAGCTTAGCGGGACAGATTAGCAATCAGCCCCAGCATTTT.

The chain is built from TRBV20-1 and TRBJ1-5; 7 bases line up with TRBD1. CDR3 length: 15 residues. Trimming removed 0 bases from V and 2 bases from J; junction bases left unmatched: 4. Germline loops: CDR1 DFQATT, CDR2 SNEGSKA (reference sequence). CDR3 DNA: TGCAGTGCTAGAGAAGGGGGCGCGGGCAATCAGCCCCAGCATTTT. Protein: CSAREGGAGNQPQHF.

This clonotype was seen repeatedly, ten times or more. The genes are TRBV6-2 or TRBV6-3 and TRBJ2-3, with unresolved D. The CDR3 is 12 amino acids. Germline loops: CDR1 MNHEY, CDR2 SVGEGT. Trimming shortened V by 4 bases and J by 10 bases, and 12 bases separated the two germline ends. The CDR3 sequence is CASSFPLGAQYF. CDR3 bases: TGTGCCAGCAGTTTCCCCTTAGGAGCGCAGTATTTT.

The chain couples TRBV27 to TRBJ2-1; possible D gene TRBD2, 7 bases. The J call may be faulty, since TRBJ2-5 better matches the DNA end. The CDR3 consists of 16 residues. Germline assignment: CDR1 MNHEY and CDR2 SMNVEV (reference sequence). CDR3 bases: TGTGCCAGCAGTTCATCTAGGGGAGGGCAAAGGGGGTCCCAGTACTTC. Protein sequence: CASSSSRGGQRGSQYF.

There are a few counts of this clonotype. This chain connects TRBV9 to TRBJ1-4; no firm D call. Per germline, CDR1 SGDLS and CDR2 YYNGEE. The CDR3 is made up of 12 amino acids. The V gene lost 3 bases and the J gene lost 6 bases, with 6 bases spanning the gap. The CDR3 is CASSADDEKLFF. Written as DNA, the CDR3 is TGTGCCAGCAGCGCAGATGATGAAAAACTGTTTTTT.

V and J are TRBV20-1 and TRBJ2-7; 8 bases match TRBD2. V gave up 1 base and J gave up 3 bases; unmatched junction bases: 5. Germline V gives CDR1 DFQATT, CDR2 SNEGSKA (reference sequence). This CDR3 has 14 amino acids. Here the CDR3 DNA reads TGCAGTGCTAGAGCGCCTAGCGGGCGCTACGAGCAGTACTTC. It codes for CSARAPSGRYEQYF.

The chain is built from TRBV13 and TRBJ1-6, with TRBD1 matching over 7 bases. Germline lookup yields CDR1 PRHDT and CDR2 FYEKMQ (reference sequence). The CDR3 contains 15 residues. J gave up 7 bases and V 6 bases, and 9 bases lay outside the gene matches. In DNA form, the CDR3 reads TGTGCCAGCAGACCCTACAGGGGACTAAATTCACCCCTCCACTTT. Translation: CASRPYRGLNSPLHF.

This chain connects TRBV20-1 to TRBJ2-5; maybe TRBD1 (6 bases). CDR3 length equals 14 residues. Deletions cut 0 bases from V and 5 bases from J, with 13 bases between. Germline V CDR1 and CDR2: DFQATT, SNEGSKA (reference sequence). The CDR3 sequence is CSAREERGWETQYF. As DNA, the CDR3 is TGCAGTGCTAGAGAGGAAAGGGGGTGGGAGACCCAGTACTTC.

This clonotype was seen more than once but under ten times. V is TRBV5-1 and J is TRBJ2-2; D may be TRBD1 (7 bases). The CDR3 runs to 15 residues. V lost 4 bases, J lost 5 bases, and 15 bases lay in between. CDR1 and CDR2 (germline): SGHRS, YFSETQ. The CDR3 bases are TGCGCCAGCAGCCGGAGGGGGCTTGGAACCGGGGAGCTGTTTTTT. Protein product: CASSRRGLGTGELFF.

The chain employs TRBV20-1 and TRBJ1-6; D may be TRBD1 (6 bases). This CDR3 region has 15 residues. The germline CDR1 and CDR2 sequences are DFQATT and SNEGSKA (reference sequence). Trimming left V 5 bases short and J 0 bases short, with 11 bases between. The CDR3 spells CSAEQGGSYNSPLHF. In DNA form, the CDR3 reads TGCAGTGCTGAACAGGGTGGCTCCTATAATTCACCCCTCCACTTT.

A remark on this clonotype: This CDR3 fails to terminate in the conserved phenylalanine or tryptophan, so it likely reflects a read error. The chain recombines TRBV12-3 or TRBV12-4 with TRBJ1-4; perhaps TRBD1 as D (6 bases). Deletions cut 4 bases from V and 3 bases from J, with 12 bases between. The CDR3 loop spans 15 amino acids. The CDR3 DNA is TGTGCCAGCAGTTACCTGACAGGTTCTAATGAAAAACTGTTTATT. Translating gives CASSYLTGSNEKLFI.

The V and J genes are TRBV4-3 and TRBJ1-6; D is possibly TRBD1 (6 bases). CDR1 and CDR2 from the germline V gene are LGHNA and YSLEER. The CDR3 has 15 amino acids. Trimming removed 1 base from V and 8 bases from J, with 12 bases in between. This CDR3 is CASSQVTGRDSPLHF. The CDR3 DNA follows: TGCGCCAGCAGCCAAGTCACAGGGAGGGATTCACCCCTCCACTTT.

The rearrangement joins TRBV29-1 to TRBJ2-1; weak D call: TRBD2 (7 bases). The CDR3 extends over 12 amino acids. Germline V gene lookup returns CDR1 SQVTM and CDR2 ANQGSEA. CDR3 DNA sequence: TGCGTAGGGGGGGGCTCCTACAATGAGCAGTTCTTC. Translated, it gives CVGGGSYNEQFF.

This clonotype has only one observation. The chain combines TRBV6-2 or TRBV6-3 with TRBJ2-1; 10 nucleotides match TRBD2. The germline gives CDR1 MNHEY, CDR2 SVGEGT. V shed 4 bases, J shed 4 bases, and the junction held 7 bases outside the gene matches. The CDR3 has 16 amino acids. CDR3 DNA sequence: TGTGCCAGCAGTTCGAATCTAGCGGGAGATTACAATGAGCAGTTCTTC. It specifies CASSSNLAGDYNEQFF.

Turning to this clonotype: Germline and junction disagree at one end, which may indicate a read error. The CDR3: CATALGQGGYNERFF. CDR3 DNA: TGTGCCACCGCCCTGGGGCAGGGGGGATACAATGAGCGGTTCTTC. V usage is TRBV24-1 and J usage is TRBJ2-1; D perhaps matches TRBD1 (7 bases). This CDR3 region has 15 residues. The V gene's germline CDR1 is KGHDR and CDR2 SFDVKD.

This chain connects TRBV24-1 to TRBJ2-1, with D maybe TRBD2 (5 bases). Looked up from germline, CDR1 is KGHDR and CDR2 is SFDVKD. The CDR3 covers 14 residues. V was clipped by 2 bases and J by 7 bases, with 11 bases between them. DNA of the CDR3: TGTGCCACCAGTGATTCTTCGGGGAGAAATGAGCAGTTCTTC. Its protein is CATSDSSGRNEQFF.

This clonotype was seen a few times. The chain links TRBV20-1 to TRBJ1-2; D is uncertain. Deletions cut 4 bases from V and 0 bases from J, with 12 bases between. Looked up from germline, CDR1 is DFQATT and CDR2 is SNEGSKA (reference sequence). The CDR3 runs 14 residues. The CDR3 DNA reads as TGCAGTGCTACCACCAGCACACCTAACTATGGCTACACCTTC. Translation: CSATTSTPNYGYTF.